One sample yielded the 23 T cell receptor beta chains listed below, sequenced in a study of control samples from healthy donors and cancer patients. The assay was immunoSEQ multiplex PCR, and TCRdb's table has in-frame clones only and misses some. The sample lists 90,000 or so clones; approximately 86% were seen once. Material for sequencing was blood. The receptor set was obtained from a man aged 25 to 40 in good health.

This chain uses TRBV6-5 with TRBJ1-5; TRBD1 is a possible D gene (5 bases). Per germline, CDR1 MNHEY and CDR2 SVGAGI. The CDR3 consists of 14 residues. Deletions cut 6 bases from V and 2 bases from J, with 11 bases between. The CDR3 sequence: CASRILGGNQPQHF. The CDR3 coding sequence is TGTGCCAGCAGAATCTTAGGGGGCAATCAGCCCCAGCATTTT.

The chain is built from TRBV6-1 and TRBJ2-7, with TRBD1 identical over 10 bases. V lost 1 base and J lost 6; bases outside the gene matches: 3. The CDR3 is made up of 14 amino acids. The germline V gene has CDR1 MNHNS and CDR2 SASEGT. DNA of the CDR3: TGTGCCAGCAGTGAAGGGGGACAGGGGTTCGAGCAGTACTTC. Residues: CASSEGGQGFEQYF.

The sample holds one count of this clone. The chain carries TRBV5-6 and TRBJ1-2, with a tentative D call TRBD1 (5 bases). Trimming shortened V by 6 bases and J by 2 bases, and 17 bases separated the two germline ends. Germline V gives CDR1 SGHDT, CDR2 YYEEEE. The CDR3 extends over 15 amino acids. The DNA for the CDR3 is TGTGCCAGCACGTCGGATGAGGGGCCGAACTATGGCTACACCTTC. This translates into CASTSDEGPNYGYTF.

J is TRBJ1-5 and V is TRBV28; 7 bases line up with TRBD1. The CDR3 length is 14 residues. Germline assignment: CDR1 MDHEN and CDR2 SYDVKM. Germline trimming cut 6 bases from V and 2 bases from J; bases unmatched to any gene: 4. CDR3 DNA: TGTGCCAGCAGCGAAACAGGGGGCAATCAGCCCCAGCATTTT. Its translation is CASSETGGNQPQHF.

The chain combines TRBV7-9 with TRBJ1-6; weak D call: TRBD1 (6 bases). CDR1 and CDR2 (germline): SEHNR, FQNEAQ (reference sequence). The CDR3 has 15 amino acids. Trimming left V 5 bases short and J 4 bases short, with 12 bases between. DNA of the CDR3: TGTGCCAGCAGCGCGGACAGTCTATATAATTCACCCCTCCACTTT. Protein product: CASSADSLYNSPLHF.

For the CDR3, the DNA is TGTGCCAGCAGTTGGGAGGGACATCAGCCCCAGCATTTT. Protein product: CASSWEGHQPQHF. The chain couples TRBV12-3 or TRBV12-4 to TRBJ1-5, with D possibly being TRBD1 (5 bases). CDR3 length: 13 residues. The V end was cut by 4 bases, the J end by 5 bases, with 9 bases between.

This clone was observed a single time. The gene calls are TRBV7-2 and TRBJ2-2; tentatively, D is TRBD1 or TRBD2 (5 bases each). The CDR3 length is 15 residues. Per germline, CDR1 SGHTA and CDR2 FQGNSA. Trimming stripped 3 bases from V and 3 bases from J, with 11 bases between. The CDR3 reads CASSFTGTHTGELFF. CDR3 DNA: TGTGCCAGCAGCTTTACGGGGACCCACACCGGGGAGCTGTTTTTT.

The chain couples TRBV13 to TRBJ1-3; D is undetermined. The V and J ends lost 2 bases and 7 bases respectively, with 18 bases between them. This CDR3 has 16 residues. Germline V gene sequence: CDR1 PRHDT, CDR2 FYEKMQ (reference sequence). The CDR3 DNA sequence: TGTGCCAGCAGCTTACTAGTCCGGAACGTTGCGAACACCATATATTTT. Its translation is CASSLLVRNVANTIYF. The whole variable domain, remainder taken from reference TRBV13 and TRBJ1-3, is AAGVIQSPRHLIKEKRETATLKCYPIPRHDTVYWYQQGPGQDPQFLISFYEKMQSDKGSIPDRFSAQQFSDYHSELNMSSLELGDSALYFCASSLLVRNVANTIYFGEGSWLTVV.

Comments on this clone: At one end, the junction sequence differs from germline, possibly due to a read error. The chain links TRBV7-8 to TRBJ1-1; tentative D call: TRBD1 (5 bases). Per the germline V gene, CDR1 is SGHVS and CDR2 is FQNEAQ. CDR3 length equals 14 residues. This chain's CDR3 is CASRLAGTHEGAFF. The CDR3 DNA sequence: TGTGCCAGCAGATTAGCCGGGACCCATGAGGGAGCTTTCTTT.

CDR3 protein: CASSKDPGTIGYTF. The CDR3, as DNA: TGTGCCAGCAGCAAAGACCCTGGGACAATTGGCTACACCTTC. The rearrangement uses TRBV21-1 and TRBJ1-2; the DNA was not used to check the table's D call, TRBD1. TRBV21-1 is noted as a pseudogene. The CDR3 covers 14 residues.

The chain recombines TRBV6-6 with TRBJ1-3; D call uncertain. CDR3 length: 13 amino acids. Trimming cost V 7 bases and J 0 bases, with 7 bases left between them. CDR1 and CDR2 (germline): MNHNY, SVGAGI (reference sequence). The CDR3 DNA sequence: TGTGCCAGCATCGACATCTCTGGAAACACCATATATTTT. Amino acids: CASIDISGNTIYF.

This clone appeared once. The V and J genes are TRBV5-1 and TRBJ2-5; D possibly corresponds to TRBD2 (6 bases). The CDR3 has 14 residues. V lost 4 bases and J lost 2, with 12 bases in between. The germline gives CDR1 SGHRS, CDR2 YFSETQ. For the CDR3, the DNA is TGCGCCAGCAGCACCGGCGGGGAGCAAGAGACCCAGTACTTC. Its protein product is CASSTGGEQETQYF. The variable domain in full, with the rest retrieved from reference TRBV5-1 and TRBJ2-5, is KAGVTQTPRYLIKTRGQQVTLSCSPISGHRSVSWYQQTPGQGLQFLFEYFSETQRNKGNFPGRFSGRQFSNSRSEMNVSTLELGDSALYLCASSTGGEQETQYFGPGTRLLVL.

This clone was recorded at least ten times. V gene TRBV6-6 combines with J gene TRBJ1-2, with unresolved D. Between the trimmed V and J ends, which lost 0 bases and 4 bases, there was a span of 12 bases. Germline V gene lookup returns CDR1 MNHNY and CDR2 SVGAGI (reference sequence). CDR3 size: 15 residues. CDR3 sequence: CASSYSPGGLYGYTF. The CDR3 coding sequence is TGTGCCAGCAGTTACTCCCCGGGAGGCCTCTATGGCTACACCTTC.

CDR3 sequence (DNA): TGTGCCAGCAGCCAAGAAATAGGGGGAGCGTCTGGGGCCAACGTCCTGACTTTC. It yields the protein CASSQEIGGASGANVLTF. The gene calls are TRBV4-2 and TRBJ2-6, with TRBD1 as a possible D gene (6 bases). V was clipped by 0 bases and J by 1 base, with 13 bases between them. The CDR3 consists of 18 residues. CDR1 and CDR2 (germline): LGHNA, YNFKEQ.

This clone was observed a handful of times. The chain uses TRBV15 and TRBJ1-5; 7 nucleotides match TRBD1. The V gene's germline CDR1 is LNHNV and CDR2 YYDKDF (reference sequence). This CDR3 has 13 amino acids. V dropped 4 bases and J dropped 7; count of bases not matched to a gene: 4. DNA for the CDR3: TGTGCCACCAGCATCCTAGGGGGCCAGCCCCAGCATTTT. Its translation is CATSILGGQPQHF.

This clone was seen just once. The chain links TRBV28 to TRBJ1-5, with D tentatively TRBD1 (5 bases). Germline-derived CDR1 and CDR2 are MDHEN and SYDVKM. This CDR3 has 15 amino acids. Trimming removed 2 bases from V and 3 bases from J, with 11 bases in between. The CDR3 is CASSLEAGINQPQHF. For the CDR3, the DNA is TGTGCCAGCAGTTTAGAGGCAGGGATCAATCAGCCCCAGCATTTT.

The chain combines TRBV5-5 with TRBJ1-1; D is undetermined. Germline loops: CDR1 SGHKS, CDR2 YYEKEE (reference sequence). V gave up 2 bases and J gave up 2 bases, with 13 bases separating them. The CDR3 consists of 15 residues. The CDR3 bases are TGTGCCAGCAGCTTCGGATGGTTCGGAAACACTGAAGCTTTCTTT. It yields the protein CASSFGWFGNTEAFF.

The CDR3 region is CASSFARRLASGEQYF. DNA for the CDR3: TGTGCCAGCAGTTTTGCGAGGAGACTAGCTAGTGGCGAGCAGTACTTC. The rearrangement links TRBV6-2 or TRBV6-3 to TRBJ2-7, with 7 bases matching TRBD2. This CDR3 region has 16 residues. V trimming: 4 bases; J trimming: 6 bases; junction bases outside the gene matches: 15. Germline V CDR1 and CDR2: MNHEY, SVGEGT.

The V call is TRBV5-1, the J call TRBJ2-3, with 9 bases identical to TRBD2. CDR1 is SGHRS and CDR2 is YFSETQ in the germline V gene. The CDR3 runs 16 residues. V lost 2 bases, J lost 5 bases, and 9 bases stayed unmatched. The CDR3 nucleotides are TGCGCCAGCAGCTTCGCCAGCGGGGGGACGAGAGATACGCAGTATTTT. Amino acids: CASSFASGGTRDTQYF.

The CDR3, as DNA: TGTGCCAGCAGCATCGGACAGGGGACGGCTCAGCCCCAGCATTTT. Protein: CASSIGQGTAQPQHF. The rearrangement links TRBV11-2 to TRBJ1-5, with 9 bases fitting TRBD1. V shed 5 bases, J shed 6 bases, and the junction held 8 bases outside the gene matches. The CDR3 sequence is 15 residues long. Germline CDR1 is SGHAT and CDR2 is FQNNGV. Filled out from reference TRBV11-2 and TRBJ1-5, the complete variable domain reads EAGVAQSPRYKIIEKRQSVAFWCNPISGHATLYWYQQILGQGPKLLIQFQNNGVVDDSQLPKDRFSAERLKGVDSTLKIQPAKLEDSAVYLCASSIGQGTAQPQHFGDGTRLSIL.

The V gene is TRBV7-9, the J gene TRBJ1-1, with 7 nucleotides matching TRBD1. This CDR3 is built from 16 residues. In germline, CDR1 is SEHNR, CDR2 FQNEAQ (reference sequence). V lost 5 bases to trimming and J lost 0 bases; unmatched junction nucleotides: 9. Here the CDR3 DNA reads TGTGCCAGCAGCCCGAACAGGGGTACAATGAACACTGAAGCTTTCTTT. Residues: CASSPNRGTMNTEAFF.

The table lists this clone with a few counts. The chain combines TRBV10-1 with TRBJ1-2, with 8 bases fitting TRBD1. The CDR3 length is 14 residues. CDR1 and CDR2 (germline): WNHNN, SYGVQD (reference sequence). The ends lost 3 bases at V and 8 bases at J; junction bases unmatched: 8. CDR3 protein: CASSDRQGAQGYTF. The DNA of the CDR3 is TGCGCCAGCAGTGATCGCCAGGGGGCGCAGGGCTACACCTTC.

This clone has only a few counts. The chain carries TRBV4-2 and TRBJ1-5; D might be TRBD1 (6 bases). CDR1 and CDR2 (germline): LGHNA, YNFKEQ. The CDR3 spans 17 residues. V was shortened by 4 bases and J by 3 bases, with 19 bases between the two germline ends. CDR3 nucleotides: TGTGCCAGCAGCCCGGATACGGGGGGCAGGGACAATCAGCCCCAGCATTTT. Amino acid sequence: CASSPDTGGRDNQPQHF.